The source of this T cell receptor beta chain is a study of vaccination and CD4 T cells after COVID-19. Study-level information: A positive SARS-CoV-2 nasal swab PCR result was recorded for each convalescent patient; roughly nine were mild and one severe. Overlapping peptides of the spike proteins of SARS-CoV-2, HCoV-NL63, HCoV-OC43 and HCoV-229E were used for cell stimulation.

A note on this clonotype: The antigen is not known.

Study-level points and caveats: It was observed that, in convalescent patients, a median around 90% of reactive clones arose only post-vaccination.

Regarding treatment: approximately 9-day PBMC culture with coronavirus spike peptide pools or control peptides (ViraFEST assay). The study sequenced cultured CD4+ T cell DNA using the Oncomine TCR Beta short-read assay. TCRdb analysed the PCR reads with MiXCR anew, one entry per CDR3 protein. Of about 21,000 distinct CDR3 sequences detected, roughly half appear once; the ten largest clones hold approximately 9%. This CDR3 contains 13 residues. Germline V gene lookup returns CDR1 SGHAT and CDR2 FQDESV (reference sequence). Trimming took off 5 bases at V and 2 bases at J, with 9 bases between the two ends.

The sequencing input was CD4+ T cells from blood, cultured in vitro. V is TRBV11-1 and J is TRBJ1-1; D not resolved. The TCR was taken from a human donor who had recovered from COVID-19. In nucleotides, the CDR3 is TGTGCCAGCAGCGTACAAGTTAACACTGAAGCTTTCTTT. This gives the protein CASSVQVNTEAFF.